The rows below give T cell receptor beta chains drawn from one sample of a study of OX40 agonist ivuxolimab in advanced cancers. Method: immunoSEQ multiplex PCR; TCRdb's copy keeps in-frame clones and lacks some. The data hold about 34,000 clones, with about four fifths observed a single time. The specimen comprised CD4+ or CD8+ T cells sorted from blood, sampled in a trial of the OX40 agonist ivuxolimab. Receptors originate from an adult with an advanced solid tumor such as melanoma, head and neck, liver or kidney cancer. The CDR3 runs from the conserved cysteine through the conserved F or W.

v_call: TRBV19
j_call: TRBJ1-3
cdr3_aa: CASYRPSSGNTIYF

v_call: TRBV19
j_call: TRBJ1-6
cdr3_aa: CASKSRDRVYSPLHF

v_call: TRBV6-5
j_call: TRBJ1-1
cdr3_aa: CASSPRAFF

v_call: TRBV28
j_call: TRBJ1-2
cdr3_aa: CASSLEGSIGYTF

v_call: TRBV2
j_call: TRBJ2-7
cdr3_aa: CASTNRYEQYF

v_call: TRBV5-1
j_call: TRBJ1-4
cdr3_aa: CASSFLGAANEKLFF

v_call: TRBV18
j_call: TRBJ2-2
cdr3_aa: CASSPARPGELFF

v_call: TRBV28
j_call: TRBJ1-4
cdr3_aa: CASRLQGHNEKLFF

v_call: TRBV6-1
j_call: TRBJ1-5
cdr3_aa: CASSEIAAVGQPQHF

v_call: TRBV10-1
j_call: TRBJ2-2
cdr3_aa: CASNLGSGELFF

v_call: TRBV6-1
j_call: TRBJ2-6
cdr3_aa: CASSGWTAGANVLTF

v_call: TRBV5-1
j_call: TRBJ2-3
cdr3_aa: CASSWRQGGTDTQYF

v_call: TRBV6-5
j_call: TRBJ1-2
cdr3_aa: CASSYGRGVEGYTF

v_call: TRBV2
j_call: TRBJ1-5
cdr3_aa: CASMGSEGVLGNQPQHF

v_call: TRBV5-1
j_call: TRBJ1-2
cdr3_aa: CASSFRQDNSYTF

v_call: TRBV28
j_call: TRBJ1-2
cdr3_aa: CASSPDEIYGYTF

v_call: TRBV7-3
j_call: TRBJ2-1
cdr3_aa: CASSLYYIPGEEQFF

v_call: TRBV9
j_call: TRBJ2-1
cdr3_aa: CASSVASGGLNEQFF

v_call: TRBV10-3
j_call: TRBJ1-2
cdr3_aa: CASSYGRGVEGYTF

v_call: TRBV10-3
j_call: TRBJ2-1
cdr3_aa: CAIRGASTYNEQFF

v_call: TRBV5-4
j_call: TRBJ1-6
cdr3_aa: CASSSPKQGAKSPLHF

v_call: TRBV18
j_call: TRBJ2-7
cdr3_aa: CASSHRQGNSYEQYF

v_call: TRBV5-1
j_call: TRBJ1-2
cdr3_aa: CASSLRNYGYTF

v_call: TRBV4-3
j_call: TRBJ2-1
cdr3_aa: CASSPGQGSYNEQFF

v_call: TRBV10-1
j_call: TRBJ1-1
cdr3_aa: CASSPNTGSTEAFF

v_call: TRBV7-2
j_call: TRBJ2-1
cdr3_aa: CASSLALGGLQEGQFF

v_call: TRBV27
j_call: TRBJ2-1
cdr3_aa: CASSLVYPGGYNEQFF

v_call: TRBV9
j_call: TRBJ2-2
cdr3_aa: CASSVGTSKTGELFF

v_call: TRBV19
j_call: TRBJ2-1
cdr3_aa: CASSIRDNSYNEQFF

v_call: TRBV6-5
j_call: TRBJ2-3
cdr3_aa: CASSYRVTDTQYF

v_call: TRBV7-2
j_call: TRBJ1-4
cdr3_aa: CASSADRFGKLFF

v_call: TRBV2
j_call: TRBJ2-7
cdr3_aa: CASRQGYYEQYF

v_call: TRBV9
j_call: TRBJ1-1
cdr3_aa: CASSKQTPMNTEAFF

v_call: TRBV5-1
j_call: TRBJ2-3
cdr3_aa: CASAAGASTDTQYF

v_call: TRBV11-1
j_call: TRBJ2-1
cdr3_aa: CASSSGRVNEQFF

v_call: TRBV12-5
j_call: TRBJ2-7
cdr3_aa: CASGLPSGGLYF

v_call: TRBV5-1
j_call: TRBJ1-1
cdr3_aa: CASSLDGQGTEAFF

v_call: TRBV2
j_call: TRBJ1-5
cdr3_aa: CASSVLSNQPQHF

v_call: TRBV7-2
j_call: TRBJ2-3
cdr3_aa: CASSYGAADTQYF

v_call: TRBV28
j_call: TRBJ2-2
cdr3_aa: CASYLAGGNIGELFF

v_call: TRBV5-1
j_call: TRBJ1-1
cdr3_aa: CASSIEAFF

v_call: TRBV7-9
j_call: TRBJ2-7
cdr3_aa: CASSGAKGHEQYF

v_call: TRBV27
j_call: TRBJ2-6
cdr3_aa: CASSFRGTGNSGANVLTF

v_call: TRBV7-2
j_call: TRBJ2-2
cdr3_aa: CASNFKGATTGELFF

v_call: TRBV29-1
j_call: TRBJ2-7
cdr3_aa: CSAITSGGGYEQYF

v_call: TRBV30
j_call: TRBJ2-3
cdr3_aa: CAWTPSPADTQYF

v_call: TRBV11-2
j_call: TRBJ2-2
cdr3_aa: CASSLPGTGELFF

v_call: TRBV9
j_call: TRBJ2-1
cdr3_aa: CASSVATSGESEQFF

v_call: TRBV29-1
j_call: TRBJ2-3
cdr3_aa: CSVEAVADTQYF

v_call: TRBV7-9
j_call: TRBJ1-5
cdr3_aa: CASSLGTSNQPQHF

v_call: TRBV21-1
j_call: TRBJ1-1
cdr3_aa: CASSKVARNVEAFF

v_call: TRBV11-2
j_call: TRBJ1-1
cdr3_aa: CASSLTELTNTEAFF

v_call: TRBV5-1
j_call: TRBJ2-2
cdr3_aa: CASSFGRTNTGELFF

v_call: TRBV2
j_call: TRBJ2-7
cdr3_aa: CASSATQGVSEQYF

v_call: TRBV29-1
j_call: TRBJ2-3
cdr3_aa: CSVDRTGGADTQYF

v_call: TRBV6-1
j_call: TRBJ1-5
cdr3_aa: CASRIGGSNQPQHF

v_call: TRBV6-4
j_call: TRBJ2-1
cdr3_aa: CASSDWPTGVSYNEQFF

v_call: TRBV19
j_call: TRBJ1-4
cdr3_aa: CASSIVGRGLNEKLFF

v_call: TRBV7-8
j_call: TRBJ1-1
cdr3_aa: CASSAGTGVKTEAFF